Reported below is one T cell receptor beta chain. No antigen is known for it. This sample was taken from a study of cytomegalovirus exposure and HLA in healthy donors. Study-wide background: Earlier results showed roughly 120 million unique TCR beta sequences derived from about 179 million T cells. About 84% of around 400 genotyped donors fell in the Caucasian-associated ancestry cluster.

Broader study findings: Most subjects had HLA-A and HLA-B alleles reportedly predicted accurately by TCR beta sequences.

Germline V lookup: CDR1 SGHVS, CDR2 FQNEAQ. V was clipped by 4 bases and J by 3 bases; unmatched bases: 0. The length of the CDR3 is 13 residues. The PCR was carried out with 60 Vbeta primers and 13 Jbeta primers. Assay: immunoSEQ multiplex PCR; the TCRdb copy retains only in-frame clones and omits some. Of about 60,000 clones in the sample, 60% to 80% are singletons; the top ten hold 2.5%. Sequencing was carried out using PBMCs. The clonotype comes from a female donor in good health and CMV-seronegative. The gene calls are TRBV7-8 and TRBJ2-7, with TRBD1 matching over 10 bases. Here the CDR3 reads CASSWDRGYEQYF. DNA for the CDR3: TGTGCCAGCAGCTGGGACAGGGGCTACGAGCAGTACTTC. The full variable domain, its missing parts supplied by reference TRBV7-8 and TRBJ2-7, is GAGVSQSPRYKVAKRGQDVALRCDPISGHVSLFWYQQALGQGPEFLTYFQNEAQLDKSGLPSDRFFAERPEGSVSTLKIQRTQQEDSAVYLCASSWDRGYEQYFGPGTRLTVT.